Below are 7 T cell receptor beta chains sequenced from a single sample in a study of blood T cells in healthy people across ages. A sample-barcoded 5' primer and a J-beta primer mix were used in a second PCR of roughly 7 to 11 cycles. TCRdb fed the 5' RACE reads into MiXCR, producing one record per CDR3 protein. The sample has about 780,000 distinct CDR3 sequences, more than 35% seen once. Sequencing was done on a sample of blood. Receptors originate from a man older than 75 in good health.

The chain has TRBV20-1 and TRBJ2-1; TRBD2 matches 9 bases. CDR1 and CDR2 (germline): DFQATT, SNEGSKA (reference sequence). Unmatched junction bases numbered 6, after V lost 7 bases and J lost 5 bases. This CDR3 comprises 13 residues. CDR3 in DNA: TGCAGTGGGGGCGGGAGGGCCCACAATGAGCAGTTCTTC. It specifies CSGGGRAHNEQFF.

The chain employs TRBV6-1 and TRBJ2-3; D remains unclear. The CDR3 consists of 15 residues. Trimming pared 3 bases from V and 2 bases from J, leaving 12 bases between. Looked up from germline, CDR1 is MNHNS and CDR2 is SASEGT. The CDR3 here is CASSEMSAHTDTQYF. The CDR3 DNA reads TGTGCCAGCAGTGAGATGTCAGCCCACACAGATACGCAGTATTTT.

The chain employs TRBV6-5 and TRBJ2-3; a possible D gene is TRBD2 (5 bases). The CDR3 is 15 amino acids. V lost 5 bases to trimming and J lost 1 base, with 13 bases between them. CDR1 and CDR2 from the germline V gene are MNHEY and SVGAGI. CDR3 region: CASSKDGLGTDTQYF. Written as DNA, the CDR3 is TGTGCCAGCAGTAAGGACGGACTCGGCACAGATACGCAGTATTTT.

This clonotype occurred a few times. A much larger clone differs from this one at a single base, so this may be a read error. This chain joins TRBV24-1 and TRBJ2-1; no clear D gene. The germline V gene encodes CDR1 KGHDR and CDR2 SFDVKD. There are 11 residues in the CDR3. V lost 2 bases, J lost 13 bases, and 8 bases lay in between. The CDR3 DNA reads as TGTGCCACCAGTGATTCGGAGACCCAGTTCTTC. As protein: CATSDSETQFF.

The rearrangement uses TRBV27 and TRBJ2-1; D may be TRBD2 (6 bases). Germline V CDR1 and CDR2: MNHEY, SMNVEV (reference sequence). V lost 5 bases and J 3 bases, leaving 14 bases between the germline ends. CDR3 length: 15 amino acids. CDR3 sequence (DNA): TGTGCCAGCAGTCCAGAGGGACTTGTCTACAATGAGCAGTTCTTC. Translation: CASSPEGLVYNEQFF.

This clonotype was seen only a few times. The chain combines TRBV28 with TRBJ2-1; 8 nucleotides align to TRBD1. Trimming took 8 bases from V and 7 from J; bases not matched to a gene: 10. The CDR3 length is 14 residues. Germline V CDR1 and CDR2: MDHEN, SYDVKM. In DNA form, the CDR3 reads TGTGCCAGCGCAACCCAGGGGGCGAGGAATGAGCAGTTCTTC. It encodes CASATQGARNEQFF.

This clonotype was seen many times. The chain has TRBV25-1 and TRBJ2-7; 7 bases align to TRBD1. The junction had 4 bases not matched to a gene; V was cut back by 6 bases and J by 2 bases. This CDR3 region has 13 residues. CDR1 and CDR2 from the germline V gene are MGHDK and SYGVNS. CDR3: CASRGTVPYEQYF. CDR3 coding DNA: TGTGCCAGCAGGGGGACAGTACCCTACGAGCAGTACTTC.